This TCR beta chain was identified in a study of T cells expressing NK-cell markers. About the study: TCR beta repertoires came from sorted CD3+CD56+NKG2C+, CD3+CD56+NKG2C- and CD3+CD56-NKG2C+ T cells. The study's findings and limits: Five or six donors showed dominant NKG2C+ clonotypes comprising roughly 1.0-7.0% of their CD8+ T cells. The same clonotypes also predominated in the CD3+CD56-NKG2C+ fraction of four donors.

This CDR3 region has 17 residues. Production of TCR beta cDNA relied on 5'RACE template switching with UMIs. Reprocessing the 5' RACE reads, TCRdb reports a single entry for every CDR3 protein and omits DNA. The repertoire table contains 550,000 or so distinct CDR3 sequences. On this clonotype: Antigen specificity is unknown.

The sequencing sample was made of blood T cells: a sorted CD56 or NKG2C T cell subset, CD4+ or CD8+ T cells, or bulk PBMC T cells (not recorded which). The genes are TRBV12-3 or TRBV12-4 and TRBJ2-3; TCRdb designates TRBD1, a call that cannot be tested without DNA. The sequence derives from a man aged 18 to 29 in good health. CDR3 residues: CASSSDRTGLLTNTQYF.